A single TCR beta chain is shown here with its context. Its antigen remains unknown. Trimming stripped 6 bases from V and 7 bases from J, with 13 bases between. The CDR3 is 12 residues long. This record belongs to a study of metastatic and nonmetastatic thyroid tumors. Study in general: Repertoires were compared across blood and tumor or nodule tissue from malignant and benign thyroid patients.

Nobody among the patients had been given any treatment before thyroid surgery. Original analysis: The authors used CDR3 differences across clinicopathological groups to build a distant-metastasis classifier for papillary thyroid cancer. TCRdb re-called clones from the PCR reads using MiXCR. The V and J calls were determined by TCRdb, not by the authors. The table has around 50,000 clones, under 30% seen once; the top ten hold more than 15%. Study outcomes and limitations: Reported TCR beta diversity, measured in blood and tumor, was significantly higher for malignant thyroid tumors than for benign nodules.

The receptor's source is a female donor with papillary thyroid cancer or a benign thyroid nodule (not recorded which). Some clones in this sample may be carry-over from other donors' samples. Sequencing input: blood. The chain is built from TRBV12-3 or TRBV12-4 and TRBJ2-7; a possible D gene is TRBD2 (6 bases). CDR3 sequence reads: CASSPTGGEQYF. DNA of the CDR3: TGTGCCAGCAGCCCCACCGGGGGTGAGCAGTACTTC.